The 9 T cell receptor beta chains presented below share a single source sample, sequenced in a study of blood T cell repertoires in COVID-19. Sequencing was performed with immunoSEQ multiplex PCR; in TCRdb, only in-frame clones are kept and a portion is missing. The sample has roughly 200,000 clones; 86% are singletons. The sample consisted of PBMCs or T cells enriched from blood (not recorded which). Receptors originate from a man aged 35 to 55 with acute COVID-19.

This chain connects TRBV28 to TRBJ1-5; TRBD1 matches at 9 bases. The CDR3 runs to 16 residues. Looked up from germline, CDR1 is MDHEN and CDR2 is SYDVKM. The junction had 12 bases not matched to a gene; V was cut back by 3 bases and J by 9 bases. Here the CDR3 DNA reads TGTGCCAGCAGTTTCCTAGGGGACAGGGCCATCAGGCCCCAGCATTTT. This encodes CASSFLGDRAIRPQHF.

The chain links TRBV29-1 to TRBJ2-5, with TRBD1 identical over 9 bases. Germline CDR1 and CDR2: SQVTM and ANQGSEA. CDR3 length: 12 amino acids. The ends lost 7 bases at V and 5 bases at J; junction bases unmatched: 5. The CDR3, as DNA: TGCAGCGGGGGACAGGGAAGCGAGACCCAGTACTTC. Translating it yields CSGGQGSETQYF.

The DNA of the CDR3 is TGTGCCAGCACCCCGGGACAGGGGCAAGGAAACACCATATATTTT. Encoded protein: CASTPGQGQGNTIYF. The chain uses TRBV7-9 and TRBJ1-3, with 10 nucleotides matching TRBD1. The CDR3 has 15 amino acids. V lost 7 bases to trimming and J lost 4 bases; unmatched junction nucleotides: 7. Per germline, CDR1 SEHNR and CDR2 FQNEAQ (reference sequence). Using reference TRBV7-9 and TRBJ1-3 for the parts outside the CDR3, the full variable domain is DTGVSQNPRHKITKRGQNVTFRCDPISEHNRLYWYRQTLGQGPEFLTYFQNEAQLEKSRLLSDRFSAERPKGSFSTLEIQRTEQGDSAMYLCASTPGQGQGNTIYFGEGSWLTVV.

V is TRBV18 and J is TRBJ2-2; D is ambiguous. The germline CDR1 and CDR2 sequences are KGHSH and LQKENI. V was shortened by 6 bases and J by 6 bases, with 20 bases between the two germline ends. This CDR3 comprises 16 residues. In DNA, the CDR3 is TGTGCCAGCTCTCCGCCTCTCTCCGTCCTATCCGGGGAGCTGTTTTTT. Its protein is CASSPPLSVLSGELFF.

The gene calls are TRBV4-1 and TRBJ2-5, with 14 nucleotides matching TRBD2. Trimming took 0 bases from V and 9 from J; bases not matched to a gene: 12. The CDR3 is made up of 18 amino acids. Germline CDR1 reads MGHRA; CDR2 reads YSYEKL. The CDR3: CASSQEVGTSGSLWPQYF. CDR3 DNA sequence: TGCGCCAGCAGCCAAGAGGTCGGGACTAGCGGGAGCCTATGGCCCCAGTACTTC.

The gene calls are TRBV30 and TRBJ1-5, with 7 bases that match TRBD1. The CDR3 has 13 amino acids. The J segment lost 1 base and the V segment lost 5 bases, leaving 2 bases of the junction unmatched. Germline values: CDR1 GTSNPN, CDR2 SVGIG (reference sequence). The CDR3 loop reads CAWGGQSNQPQHF. CDR3 DNA sequence: TGTGCCTGGGGGGGACAGAGCAATCAGCCCCAGCATTTT.

V and J are TRBV7-6 and TRBJ1-6; D ambiguous. The CDR3 runs 17 residues. Germline V gene data show CDR1 as SGHVS and CDR2 as FNYEAQ. V was shortened by 2 bases and J by 0 bases, with 11 bases between the two germline ends. The CDR3 sequence: CASSLFEASSYNSPLHF. DNA for the CDR3: TGTGCCAGCAGCTTATTTGAGGCGAGCTCCTATAATTCACCCCTCCACTTT.

The sample holds one count of this clone. V gene TRBV5-1 combines with J gene TRBJ2-2, with 8 bases lining up with TRBD2. The CDR3 extends over 13 amino acids. Germline values: CDR1 SGHRS, CDR2 YFSETQ. V lost 5 bases to trimming and J lost 5 bases; unmatched junction nucleotides: 2. The CDR3 reads CASSREGTGELFF. The CDR3 DNA reads TGCGCCAGCAGTCGGGAGGGGACCGGGGAGCTGTTTTTT.

In this sample, this clone turned up once. The CDR3 DNA sequence: TGTGCCAGCAGCCAGGGACTAGCGGGAGACTACGAGCAGTACTTC. Amino acid sequence: CASSQGLAGDYEQYF. The gene calls are TRBV3-1 (or the pseudogene TRBV3-2) and TRBJ2-7, with 14 bases fitting TRBD2. CDR3 length equals 15 residues. Germline loops: CDR1 LGHDT, CDR2 YNNKEL (reference sequence). Trimming took 3 bases from V and 3 from J; bases not matched to a gene: 1.